Following are 17 T cell receptor beta chains from one sample sequenced in a study of blood T cell repertoires in COVID-19. The table came from immunoSEQ multiplex PCR; TCRdb's copy has only in-frame clones and leaves some out. This table has a few hundred thousand clones, around 88% appearing once. Sequenced sample: peripheral blood. These receptors were taken from an elderly man with acute or convalescent COVID-19.

The chain recombines TRBV18 with TRBJ2-7, with D maybe TRBD1 (6 bases). Germline assignment: CDR1 KGHSH and CDR2 LQKENI. The germline V and J ends were trimmed by 0 bases and 4 bases, with 10 bases remaining between them. The length of the CDR3 is 14 residues. The CDR3 region is CASSPPQGGYEQYF. CDR3 nucleotide sequence: TGTGCCAGCTCACCACCACAGGGTGGGTACGAGCAGTACTTC. Full variable domain (remainder filled in from reference TRBV18 and TRBJ2-7): NAGVMQNPRHLVRRRGQEARLRCSPMKGHSHVYWYRQLPEEGLKFMVYLQKENIIDESGMPKERFSAEFPKEGPSILRIQQVVRGDSAAYFCASSPPQGGYEQYFGPGTRLTVT.

This rearrangement joins TRBV18 to TRBJ1-1; D unclear. V lost 1 base, J lost 2 bases, and 8 bases lay in between. The CDR3 is 14 amino acids. Germline V gene sequence: CDR1 KGHSH, CDR2 LQKENI. The CDR3 loop is CASSPRQLNTEAFF. For the CDR3, the DNA is TGTGCCAGCTCACCACGGCAGTTAAACACTGAAGCTTTCTTT.

This chain links TRBV7-9 with TRBJ2-1, with TRBD2 matching over 10 bases. The CDR3 has 15 amino acids. Germline V CDR1 and CDR2: SEHNR, FQNEAQ (reference sequence). With V trimmed by 0 bases and J by 9 bases, 5 bases remained unmatched. CDR3 DNA: TGTGCCAGCAGCTTAGCTAGCGGGAGGTTGGGTGAGCAGTTCTTC. This translates into CASSLASGRLGEQFF.

The rearrangement links TRBV25-1 to TRBJ2-3; D call uncertain. V was pared by 5 bases and J by 4 bases, with 7 bases between. The CDR3 sequence is 12 residues long. CDR1 MGHDK and CDR2 SYGVNS come from the germline V gene. The DNA for the CDR3 is TGTGCCAGCAGTCCTCTCCCAGATACGCAGTATTTT. This codes for CASSPLPDTQYF.

This clone was counted only a few times. V gene TRBV9 combines with J gene TRBJ1-3; D ambiguous. Germline CDR1 SGDLS, CDR2 YYNGEE. Deletions cut 0 bases from V and 0 bases from J, with 7 bases between. The CDR3 loop spans 15 amino acids. The CDR3 nucleotides are TGTGCCAGCAGCGTAGTACCGAGCTCTGGAAACACCATATATTTT. Amino acids: CASSVVPSSGNTIYF.

The chain has TRBV29-1 and TRBJ1-2, with a tentative D call TRBD1 (5 bases). Per the germline V gene, CDR1 is SQVTM and CDR2 is ANQGSEA. Trimming stripped 8 bases from V and 5 bases from J, with 15 bases between. The CDR3 covers 12 residues. For the CDR3, the DNA is TGCAGCTTCAAGTGGGGCCTGTATGGCTACACCTTC. Translating it yields CSFKWGLYGYTF.

This chain links TRBV6-2 or TRBV6-3 with TRBJ1-5; D unclear. Germline V lookup: CDR1 MNHEY, CDR2 SVGEGT. With 6 bases removed from V and 4 bases from J, the gap between germline ends came to 10 bases. The CDR3 contains 13 residues. CDR3 region: CASSRRGNQPQHF. Here the CDR3 DNA reads TGTGCCAGCAGCCGCAGAGGAAATCAGCCCCAGCATTTT.

The rearrangement joins TRBV19 to TRBJ2-5; tentatively, D is TRBD1 (7 bases). CDR1 is LNHDA and CDR2 is SQIVND in the germline V gene (reference sequence). V was clipped by 6 bases and J by 5 bases, with 13 bases between them. The CDR3 consists of 13 residues. The DNA for the CDR3 is TGTGCCAGTAGCACCAGGGGGGCGGAGACCCAGTACTTC. It is translated as CASSTRGAETQYF.

This clone was observed a handful of times. This sequence joins TRBV7-6 and TRBJ1-5; 10 nucleotides align to TRBD1. Germline V CDR1 and CDR2: SGHVS, FNYEAQ. This CDR3 has 14 amino acids. The J segment lost 6 bases and the V segment lost 6 bases, leaving 5 bases of the junction unmatched. As DNA, the CDR3 is TGTGCCAGCAGTCGGGACAGGGGAGGTCAGCCCCAGCATTTT. Protein product: CASSRDRGGQPQHF.

The genes are TRBV10-1 and TRBJ2-7; possible D gene TRBD2, 7 bases. The germline V gene has CDR1 WNHNN and CDR2 SYGVQD (reference sequence). CDR3 length: 14 residues. Trimming stripped 6 bases from V and 6 bases from J, with 18 bases between. The CDR3 DNA is TGCGCCAGCAGATCAAGGGGGGGACTAATCGAGCAGTACTTC. Protein product: CASRSRGGLIEQYF.

This clone was found a few times. The genes are TRBV7-6 and TRBJ2-6; 8 nucleotides line up with TRBD1. J was trimmed by 0 bases and V by 5 bases; bases with no gene match: 6. Germline V lookup: CDR1 SGHVS, CDR2 FNYEAQ. This CDR3 region has 17 residues. The CDR3 DNA is TGTGCCAGCAGCCCCTGGGACAGGTCCTCTGGGGCCAACGTCCTGACTTTC. Residues: CASSPWDRSSGANVLTF. The variable domain in full, completed from reference TRBV7-6 and TRBJ2-6, reads GAGVSQSPRYKVTKRGQDVALRCDPISGHVSLYWYRQALGQGPEFLTYFNYEAQQDKSGLPNDRFSAERPEGSISTLTIQRTEQRDSAMYRCASSPWDRSSGANVLTFGAGSRLTVL.

J is TRBJ1-4 and V is TRBV7-9, with D possibly TRBD1 on 5 matching bases. This CDR3 is 15 amino acids long. V lost 1 base, J lost 7 bases, and 13 bases lay in between. The germline V gene encodes CDR1 SEHNR and CDR2 FQNEAQ (reference sequence). The CDR3 is CASSLVDGGLEKLFF. CDR3 in DNA: TGTGCCAGCAGCTTAGTTGACGGGGGTCTTGAAAAACTGTTTTTT.

This chain links TRBV27 with TRBJ1-5, with D perhaps TRBD1 (6 bases). CDR3 length: 15 amino acids. Germline lookup yields CDR1 MNHEY and CDR2 SMNVEV (reference sequence). The ends were cut back, 5 bases at V and 7 bases at J, with 18 bases in the middle. The CDR3 protein is CASSPGRGLEQPQHF. The CDR3 nucleotides read TGTGCCAGCAGTCCGGGCAGGGGTCTTGAGCAGCCCCAGCATTTT.

The DNA for the CDR3 is TGCGCCAGCAGCCGAACAGGGGGCTCACCAAACAATGAGCAGTTCTTC. Translating it yields CASSRTGGSPNNEQFF. The chain joins TRBV4-3 to TRBJ2-1; 9 bases agree with TRBD1. V was pared by 4 bases and J by 5 bases, with 9 bases of the junction left unmatched. CDR1 and CDR2 (germline): LGHNA, YSLEER. There are 16 residues in the CDR3.

The chain is built from TRBV6-5 and TRBJ1-1, with no clear D. The CDR3 extends over 13 amino acids. Trimming stripped 7 bases from V and 0 bases from J, with 9 bases between. CDR1 and CDR2 from the germline V gene are MNHEY and SVGAGI. Written as DNA, the CDR3 is TGTGCCAGCATCGAGGGATTGAACACTGAAGCTTTCTTT. This sequence encodes CASIEGLNTEAFF.

A few counts support this clone. The chain carries TRBV6-5 and TRBJ1-2; D ambiguous. The V end was cut by 6 bases, the J end by 4 bases, with 12 bases between. This CDR3 region has 13 residues. CDR1 is MNHEY and CDR2 is SVGAGI in the germline V gene. The CDR3 DNA follows: TGTGCCAGCAGACGTACAGTTTTCTATGGCTACACCTTC. Translated, it gives CASRRTVFYGYTF.

The chain recombines TRBV7-2 with TRBJ2-3; D ambiguous. V lost 4 bases and J 0 bases, leaving 5 bases between the germline ends. The CDR3 has 13 residues. From germline, CDR1 is SGHTA and CDR2 FQGNSA. CDR3: CASSSPSTDTQYF. In DNA, the CDR3 is TGTGCCAGCAGCTCTCCTAGCACAGATACGCAGTATTTT.